This T cell receptor (beta chain) was profiled in a study of glioma-infiltrating T cells. Study results and limitations: Tissue-blood divergence was below expectation in non-neoplastic patients, above in gliomas. Tissue and blood shared very few CDR3 sequences.

The germline V gene has CDR1 MNHEY and CDR2 SMNVEV (reference sequence). V was trimmed by 3 bases and J by 0 bases, leaving 4 bases between them. This CDR3 comprises 13 residues. By frequency in the sample, this clonotype is medium-sized (0.01 to 0.1%). Its target is not known. The iRepertoire nested amplicon-rescue multiplex PCR amplified TCR alpha and beta CDR3s from RNA. For one-step reverse transcription and amplification, about 90-400 ng of tissue mRNA or PBMC total RNA was used. From the multiplex PCR reads, TCRdb called clonotypes with MiXCR, one entry per CDR3 protein. The sample lists about 5,700 distinct CDR3 sequences; roughly two fifths were seen once.

Sample: glioma tissue, nonneoplastic brain tissue, or PBMCs (not recorded which). The TCR originated in a human donor with low-grade glioma or glioblastoma, undergoing nonglioma brain surgery, or in good health (not recorded which). The chain uses TRBV27 and TRBJ2-3; D remains unclear. CDR3 amino acids: CASSFSSTDTQYF. In DNA form, the CDR3 reads TGTGCCAGCAGTTTCTCTAGCACAGATACGCAGTATTTT.